This TCR beta chain was sequenced in a study of OX40 agonist ivuxolimab in advanced cancers. The CDR3 loop spans 14 amino acids. CDR1 is LNHDA and CDR2 is SQIVND in the germline V gene (reference sequence). Trimming took off 3 bases at V and 5 bases at J, with 11 bases between the two ends. Study-wide results and limits: CD4+ and CD8+ T cells in blood underwent clonal expansion by week 6 at 0.1 to 3.0 mg/kg.

Method: immunoSEQ multiplex PCR; TCRdb's copy keeps in-frame clones and lacks some. The data show approximately 110,000 clones, roughly 92% seen once. Regarding this clone: The antigen is not known.

This clonotype was obtained from an adult with an advanced solid tumor such as melanoma, head and neck, liver or kidney cancer. The chain carries TRBV19 and TRBJ1-5; TRBD1 is a possible D gene (6 bases). The material was CD4+ or CD8+ T cells sorted from blood, obtained in a trial of the OX40 agonist ivuxolimab. In nucleotides, the CDR3 is TGTGCCAGTAGTATTACAGGGCAGTATCAGCCCCAGCATTTT. This codes for CASSITGQYQPQHF. Using reference TRBV19 and TRBJ1-5 for the parts outside the CDR3, the full variable domain is DGGITQSPKYLFRKEGQNVTLSCEQNLNHDAMYWYRQDPGQGLRLIYYSQIVNDFQKGDIAEGYSVSREKKESFPLTVTSAQKNPTAFYLCASSITGQYQPQHFGDGTRLSIL.